A single T cell receptor (beta chain) is shown here with its context. Germline loops: CDR1 LNHDA, CDR2 SQIVND (reference sequence). The CDR3 is 14 amino acids. The ends lost 6 bases at V and 3 bases at J; junction bases unmatched: 3. Data came from immunoSEQ multiplex PCR; TCRdb stores just in-frame clones and leaves some out. The sample contains 190,000 or so clones, around 86% of which appear only once. The sample is drawn from a study of blood T cell repertoires in COVID-19. The gene calls are TRBV19 and TRBJ1-4; 8 nucleotides match TRBD1. The origin of this receptor is a man in his forties with active or convalescent COVID-19. Sequenced: peripheral blood. CDR3: CASRPGQANEKLFF. CDR3 in DNA: TGTGCCAGTAGACCGGGACAGGCTAATGAAAAACTGTTTTTT.